This T cell receptor beta chain was identified in a study of T cells in Graves' hyperthyroidism and ophthalmopathy (dated by TCRdb to the late 2010s). With respect to the entire study: To identify TCR V-J signatures that set the groups apart, the researchers used a discovery cohort of about a hundred patients, made up of around 40 with Graves' ophthalmopathy and some 55 with stable Graves' hyperthyroidism. Prospective prediction of ophthalmopathy was tested in an independent validation cohort of 18 to 20 hyperthyroidism patients and 15 to 17 patients who later progressed to ophthalmopathy. For training and testing, the roughly 100 patients in the discovery cohort were randomly divided in a 7:3 ratio. In more than 5 Graves' hyperthyroidism patients, the study also compared T-cell repertoires from thyroid tissue with T-cell repertoires from blood. Once sampling was done, hyperthyroidism patients were given methimazole at a starting dose of 30 mg daily, whereas ophthalmopathy patients were given high-dose intravenous methylprednisolone. The paper reports TCR Vbeta CDR3 sequencing of some 140 peripheral blood samples: over 40 ophthalmopathy, fewer than 80 hyperthyroidism and roughly 17 progressor patients.

Any patient with an uncontrolled infection, another autoimmune disease, pregnancy or lactation was excluded. Diagnoses were established on the basis of clinical symptoms, serum thyroxine and TRAb, thyroid ultrasound, and orbital computed tomography. Total RNA was extracted with Trizol reagent, and quality was checked on an Agilent 2100 Bioanalyzer. Amplification of TCR beta CDR3 regions was carried out from RNA transcripts. For the first round of RT-PCR on the TCR CDR3, the HTBI primer set was used together with the Qiagen OneStep RT-PCR kit. The libraries were constructed in a second round of multiplex PCR and then size-selected and purified. The libraries were sequenced on an Illumina HiSeq2000 using paired-end 100 bp reads. Under the source paper's analysis protocol: SOAPnuke was used to process the raw data, throwing out any read that contained adapters or uncalled bases, had a mean Phred below 15, or lacked an exact constant-primer or identifier match. COPE v1.2.5 was used to merge high-quality paired reads, and clonotypes were defined as unique nucleotide sequences. Clonotypes were aligned to IMGT TRBV, TRBD and TRBJ reference segments using MiTCR v1.1. The analysis was restricted to V-J combinations with a frequency above 0.0001, which together covered over 99% of the repertoires. The TCS score was defined as F50 (clonal expansion) divided by E x V (chaos), with BLOSUM62-based TCRdist calculated between CDR3 peptides within each V-J. Welch's t-statistics and random forest reduced 500 to 550 V-J features to 13, which were used in a naive Bayes classifier (R e1071). Thyroid-blood repertoire similarity was quantified with the Morisita-Horn index. TCRdb redid the processing of the public reads, applying fastp at Q25 and MiXCR, and retained in-frame beta chains. Identical CDR3 protein sequences are pooled into one entry, listed with their most common genes and DNA. The V and J calls were determined by TCRdb, not by the authors. Recorded for this sample are over 650,000 distinct CDR3 sequences; less than 45% of them occurred a single time. The ten largest account for about 7% of the sample.

Looking up the germline V gene yields CDR1 SNHLY and CDR2 FYNNEI. The junction carries 28 bases between V and J, which are trimmed by 2 bases and 2 bases respectively. Including cysteine and phenylalanine, the CDR3 has 20 amino acids. The only DNA kept is the CDR3, 60 bases in frame from the first base. This clonotype showed up just a few times. What this receptor recognizes is not known. No base-level quality is on record; no much larger clone is a single base apart. Paper-wide results and their limitations: No statistical method was used to fix the sample size in advance, and group allocation was not hidden from the investigators. Most expanded thyroid clonotypes (frequency above 0.001) were also detected in blood, suggesting blood repertoires may reflect thyroid immune responses. During validation, the model predicted progression to ophthalmopathy a median of around 7 months ahead of onset, with almost 71% sensitivity and almost 75% specificity. Ophthalmopathy was separated from stable hyperthyroidism by a 13 V-J signature model, with about 88% sensitivity and just over 81% specificity obtained in cross-validation and 80%/75% obtained in testing.

This sequence was found in an adult man with Graves' disease, either hyperthyroidism or ophthalmopathy (not recorded which). Sample: peripheral blood or thyroid tissue (not recorded which). Here the chain combines TRBV2 and TRBJ2-7; the D region possibly corresponds to TRBD1 (6 bases align). The base sequence is TGTGCCAGCAGTGAACCGCTCGTTGCGTCGAACGGGACAAGGGCCTACGAGCAGTACTTC. It codes for CASSEPLVASNGTRAYEQYF.